The rows below give T cell receptor beta chains drawn from one sample of a study of shared T cell receptors in the human thymus. Profiled with immunoSEQ multiplex PCR; TCRdb holds only in-frame clones, not every one. The sample lists just under 550,000 clones, more than 75% occurring once. The same data also went into a second study, on human thymus T cells.

The specimen sequenced was thymocytes. These receptors originate from a boy younger than two with a congenital heart defect. Both conserved end residues are part of each CDR3. Fields, in order: V gene, J gene, clone size, D gene, CDR3 DNA, CDR3 protein. A D gene is named only where the DNA matches it firmly. Where a row states a size, it is once, few, many or the class of an expanded clone; other rows omit it.

>TRBV5-1|TRBJ2-7|few|NA
TGCGCCAGCAGCATCGACACAAAGCAGTACTTC
CASSIDTKQYF
>TRBV7-2|TRBJ2-3|NA|NA
TGTGCCAGCAGCTCCCGGACACCCCGGAGGGCAGATACGCAGTATTTT
CASSSRTPRRADTQYF
>TRBV7-9|TRBJ2-5|NA|TRBD2
TGTGCCAGCAGCTTAGCGGGGACTAGCGGGAGTCGGGAGACCCAGTACTTC
CASSLAGTSGSRETQYF
>TRBV5-1|TRBJ1-2|few|NA
TGCGCCAGCAGCTTGGGCGGGGCAGGCTATGGCTACACCTTC
CASSLGGAGYGYTF
>TRBV7-9|TRBJ2-2|NA|NA
TGTGCCAGCAGCTTAATGGGAGAGCCGGGAGTGGAGGACGGGGAGCTGTTTTTT
CASSLMGEPGVEDGELFF
>TRBV30|TRBJ1-2|NA|TRBD1
TGTGCCTGGGGACAGGGCCCCCTCTATGGCTACACCTTC
CAWGQGPLYGYTF
>TRBV5-1|TRBJ2-7|NA|TRBD1
TGCGCCAGCAGCTCCGGACAGGGGGCTTTCCACGAGCAGTACTTC
CASSSGQGAFHEQYF
>TRBV5-1|TRBJ2-1|NA|TRBD2
TGCGCCAGCAGCTCCCCTCTAGCGGGAGTCAGTGAGCAGTTCTTC
CASSSPLAGVSEQFF
>TRBV19|TRBJ2-7|few|TRBD1
TGTGCCAGTAGTCTCAGGACAGGGGGAGCCAGTGGAGTCCCCTACGAGCAGTACTTC
CASSLRTGGASGVPYEQYF
>TRBV6-1|TRBJ1-2|few|NA
TGTGCCAGCAGTGAATCGGAGGGGTTGTGGTATGGCTACACCTTC
CASSESEGLWYGYTF
>TRBV30|TRBJ1-5|few|TRBD1
TGTGCCTGGAGGGCTCAGGGGGCGAATCAGCCCCAGCATTTT
CAWRAQGANQPQHF
>TRBV25-1|TRBJ2-1|NA|NA
TGTGCCAGCAGTGGGCAGGGGCGGCTGTCGAGCTCCTACAATGAGCAGTTCTTC
CASSGQGRLSSSYNEQFF
>TRBV29-1|TRBJ2-5|NA|NA
TGCAGCGTTGGGCAACTCGGACAACAAGAGACCCAGTACTTC
CSVGQLGQQETQYF
>TRBV2|TRBJ2-1|few|NA
TGTGCCAGCGAATGGCGGAGGTTGCCGCCCTACAATGAGCAGTTCTTC
CASEWRRLPPYNEQFF
>TRBV11-1|TRBJ2-1|NA|NA
TGTGCCAGCAGCCCATACGGGTCGAACAATGAGCAGTTCTTC
CASSPYGSNNEQFF
>TRBV28|TRBJ2-3|once|TRBD2
TGTGCCAGCAGTTCCCTCCCCTCAGCGGGAGGGCAAACAGATACGCAGTATTTT
CASSSLPSAGGQTDTQYF
>TRBV4-3|TRBJ2-1|once|NA
TGCGCCAGCAGCCTAACACCGTACAATGAGCAGTTCTTC
CASSLTPYNEQFF
>TRBV7-3|TRBJ2-7|NA|TRBD2
TGTGCCAGCAGTAAGGGGGGGACTAGCGGTTCCTACGAGCAGTACTTC
CASSKGGTSGSYEQYF
>TRBV27|TRBJ2-7|NA|NA
TGTGCCAGCAGTTTACAGGGGCCCCCCTACGAGCAGTACTTC
CASSLQGPPYEQYF
>TRBV6-1|TRBJ2-7|NA|TRBD1
TGTGCCAGCAGTGCAAATGAGGGGACAGGGATCTCCGAGCAGTACTTC
CASSANEGTGISEQYF
>TRBV6-5|TRBJ2-7|NA|TRBD2
TGTGCCAGCAGTTACGTAGCGGGAGGGCCGAACGAGCAGTACTTC
CASSYVAGGPNEQYF
>TRBV6-5|TRBJ2-7|NA|NA
TGTGCCAGCAGTCGGAAAGCGGACCGCTCCTACGAGCAGTACTTC
CASSRKADRSYEQYF
>TRBV4-1|TRBJ2-2|NA|NA
TGCGCCAGCGGGTCGGAGCTTGGCACCGGGGAGCTGTTTTTT
CASGSELGTGELFF
>TRBV6-5|TRBJ2-7|NA|TRBD2
TGTGCCAGCAGTTACCGCACTAGCGGGAGGGCCGACGAGCAGTACTTC
CASSYRTSGRADEQYF
>TRBV4-3|TRBJ2-7|few|TRBD1
TGCGCCAGCAGCCAAGAGTGGGGACAGGGGGCGGGTGAGCAGTACTTC
CASSQEWGQGAGEQYF
>TRBV5-6|TRBJ2-7|NA|TRBD1
TGTGCCAGCAGCTTACCCATGCAGGGGGCTTCCTACGAGCAGTACTTC
CASSLPMQGASYEQYF
>TRBV7-9|TRBJ1-2|NA|NA
TGTGCCAGCAGCTTCCCGAGGGTCGACTATGGCTACACCTTC
CASSFPRVDYGYTF
>TRBV25-1|TRBJ2-2|once|NA
TGTGCCAGCAGACTCCCCGGGGGTGGGAACACCGGGGAGCTGTTTTTT
CASRLPGGGNTGELFF
>TRBV4-3|TRBJ2-3|NA|NA
TGCGCCAGCAGCCGCACCTCGGGGGGCCTGAACACAGATACGCAGTATTTT
CASSRTSGGLNTDTQYF
>TRBV7-9|TRBJ1-4|NA|NA
TGTGCCAGCAGCCTCAGGACAGAAGGCGAGGAAAAACTGTTTTTT
CASSLRTEGEEKLFF
>TRBV15|TRBJ2-5|NA|NA
TGTGCTACCGGCTCCGGGTTCCCATTAAATCAAGAGACCCAGTACTTC
CATGSGFPLNQETQYF
>TRBV7-2|TRBJ1-2|few|NA
TGTGCCAGCAGCGCCCCCCCACTTGACATGGATGGCTACACCTTC
CASSAPPLDMDGYTF
>TRBV4-3|TRBJ2-3|NA|NA
TGCGCCAGCAGCCAAGATCCGCGTACCCCTAGCACAGATACGCAGTATTTT
CASSQDPRTPSTDTQYF
>TRBV11-2|TRBJ2-5|NA|NA
TGTGCCAGCAGCCCCTCTCCAGAGACCCAGTACTTC
CASSPSPETQYF
>TRBV19|TRBJ2-3|NA|NA
TGTGCCAGTAGTATAAAGACCGAGGCGGGGGATACGCAGTATTTT
CASSIKTEAGDTQYF
>TRBV6-5|TRBJ1-2|NA|NA
TGTGCCAGCAGTTACTCGAGGAGGGCGGGTGGCTACACCTTC
CASSYSRRAGGYTF
>TRBV27|TRBJ2-7|NA|TRBD2
TGTGCCAGCAGTTCCGGGACTAGCGGGAGACCCTACGAGCAGTACTTC
CASSSGTSGRPYEQYF